The 8 T cell receptor beta chains in this list originate from one sample, sequenced in a study of regulatory T cells in long-lasting Graves disease. Stated time point: newly diagnosed GD, antithyroid drugs for less than 3 months. Generation of the TCR library employed RNA extracted from PBMCs. Arm-PCR of CDR3 regions and iRepertoire HTBI primers were the basis on which TCR beta libraries were built. Via MiXCR, TCRdb re-called the multiplex PCR reads, giving one row per CDR3 protein. This sample has 370,000 or so distinct CDR3 sequences, with around 15% found just once. These same data were also listed under a study on T cells in Graves' hyperthyroidism and ophthalmopathy.

The input for sequencing was peripheral blood mononuclear cells (PBMCs), taken at new diagnosis, from a patient treated with antithyroid drugs. These receptors originate from a woman younger than 35 with Graves disease.

The table lists this clonotype with many counts. Written as DNA, the CDR3 is TGTGCCAGCAGCCCCGGACAGGGGCCCGGGGAGCTGTTTTTT. Its protein product is CASSPGQGPGELFF. The chain recombines TRBV3-1 with TRBJ2-2, with 9 bases matching TRBD1. Germline V gene lookup returns CDR1 LGHDT and CDR2 YNNKEL (reference sequence). The CDR3 is 14 residues long. V lost 4 bases and J lost 6; bases outside the gene matches: 3.

Many counts were recorded for this clonotype. The chain is built from TRBV28 and TRBJ1-1; possibly TRBD1 for D (5 bases). The CDR3 contains 14 residues. Germline V gives CDR1 MDHEN, CDR2 SYDVKM. V lost 1 base to trimming and J lost 6 bases, with 12 bases between them. In DNA, the CDR3 is TGTGCCAGCAGTTTATCCGGACCGGGACCTGAAGCTTTCTTT. This codes for CASSLSGPGPEAFF.

This clonotype came up many times. The CDR3 coding sequence is TGCGCCAGCAGTGAGGCGGGACAGTACGAGCAGTACTTC. As protein: CASSEAGQYEQYF. The chain joins TRBV10-2 to TRBJ2-7; D is perhaps TRBD1 (7 bases). V lost 2 bases to trimming and J lost 4 bases, with 9 bases between them. CDR1 is WSHSY and CDR2 is SAAADI in the germline V gene. The CDR3 contains 13 residues.

The gene calls are TRBV20-1 and TRBJ2-1; 9 nucleotides agree with TRBD2. Germline loops: CDR1 DFQATT, CDR2 SNEGSKA (reference sequence). The CDR3 spans 13 residues. Trimming at V came to 1 base and at J to 7 bases, leaving 2 bases not matched to a gene. The CDR3 nucleotides read TGCAGTGCTAGAGGGACTAGCGCAAATGAGCAGTTCTTC. It encodes CSARGTSANEQFF.

The sample holds many counts of this clonotype. The genes are TRBV11-2 and TRBJ2-1; TRBD1 matches 7 bases. The V and J ends lost 4 bases and 9 bases, in that order; junction bases with no gene match: 6. This CDR3 has 13 amino acids. CDR1 and CDR2 from the germline V gene are SGHAT and FQNNGV. The CDR3 here is CASSYGGQIEQFF. The CDR3 DNA follows: TGTGCCAGCAGCTATGGGGGACAGATTGAGCAGTTCTTC.

This clonotype was observed at least ten times. The chain links TRBV27 to TRBJ1-1, with 7 nucleotides matching TRBD1. Germline CDR1 is MNHEY and CDR2 is SMNVEV (reference sequence). Trimming removed 6 bases from V and 3 bases from J; junction bases left unmatched: 7. This CDR3 is built from 14 residues. The CDR3 here is CASRITGADTEAFF. The DNA of the CDR3 is TGTGCCAGCAGGATAACAGGGGCGGACACTGAAGCTTTCTTT.

This clonotype was seen a handful of times. The V and J genes are TRBV5-1 and TRBJ2-3; 8 bases fit TRBD2. The germline V gene encodes CDR1 SGHRS and CDR2 YFSETQ. This CDR3 spans 16 amino acids. V gave up 4 bases and J gave up 2 bases; unmatched junction bases: 9. The CDR3 is CASSNSGGGPTDTQYF. The DNA for the CDR3 is TGCGCCAGCAGCAACAGCGGGGGCGGACCCACAGATACGCAGTATTTT. The complete variable domain, with remaining parts taken from reference TRBV5-1 and TRBJ2-3, reads KAGVTQTPRYLIKTRGQQVTLSCSPISGHRSVSWYQQTPGQGLQFLFEYFSETQRNKGNFPGRFSGRQFSNSRSEMNVSTLELGDSALYLCASSNSGGGPTDTQYFGPGTRLTVL.

This clonotype was seen repeatedly, ten times or more. The V gene is TRBV30, the J gene TRBJ1-3; D is ambiguous. The CDR3 has 11 residues. Per the germline V gene, CDR1 is GTSNPN and CDR2 is SVGIG (reference sequence). V was shortened by 2 bases and J by 4 bases, with 3 bases between the two germline ends. The CDR3 sequence is CAWSRGNTIYF. CDR3 nucleotide sequence: TGTGCCTGGAGTCGGGGAAACACCATATATTTT.